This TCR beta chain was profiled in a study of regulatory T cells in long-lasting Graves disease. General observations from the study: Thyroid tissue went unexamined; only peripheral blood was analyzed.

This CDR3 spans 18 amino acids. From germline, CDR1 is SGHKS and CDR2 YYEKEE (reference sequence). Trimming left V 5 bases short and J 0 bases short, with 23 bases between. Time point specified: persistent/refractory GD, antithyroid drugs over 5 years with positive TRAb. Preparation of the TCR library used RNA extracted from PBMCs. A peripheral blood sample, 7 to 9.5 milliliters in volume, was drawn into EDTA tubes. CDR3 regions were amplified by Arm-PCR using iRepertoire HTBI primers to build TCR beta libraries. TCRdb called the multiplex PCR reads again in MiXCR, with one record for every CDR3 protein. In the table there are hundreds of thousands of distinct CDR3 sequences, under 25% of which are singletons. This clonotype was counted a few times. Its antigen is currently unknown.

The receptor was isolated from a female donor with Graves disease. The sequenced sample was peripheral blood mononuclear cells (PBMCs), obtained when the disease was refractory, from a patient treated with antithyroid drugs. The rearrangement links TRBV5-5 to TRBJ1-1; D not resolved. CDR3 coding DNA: TGTGCCAGCAGTCTACCCGGAGGGAGAGGGTTGATGAACACTGAAGCTTTCTTT. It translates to CASSLPGGRGLMNTEAFF.